One T cell receptor (beta chain) is described in this entry. This entry belongs to a study of blood T cell repertoires in COVID-19. The assay was immunoSEQ multiplex PCR, and TCRdb's table has in-frame clones only and misses some. The sample has approximately 300,000 clones; roughly 90% are singletons. Trimming removed 0 bases from V and 0 bases from J, with 12 bases in between. CDR3 length equals 16 residues. Per germline, CDR1 SGHNT and CDR2 YYREEE (reference sequence). V usage is TRBV5-4 and J usage is TRBJ1-2; D uncertain. The origin of this receptor is a man aged 55 to 70 who had recovered from COVID-19. Sample: PBMCs or T cells enriched from blood (not recorded which). This CDR3 reads CASSLALGQSNYGYTF. CDR3 coding DNA: TGTGCCAGCAGCTTGGCCCTTGGGCAGTCTAACTATGGCTACACCTTC.